The sequence of this T cell receptor (beta chain) was determined in a study of T cells in Graves' hyperthyroidism and ophthalmopathy. Study overall: Blood from the periphery was taken at initial diagnosis, before any treatment.

Points from the study as a whole: Blood also showed most of the thyroid clonotypes that were expanded above 0.001.

A word on this clonotype: No antigen is known for it. Compared with germline, one end of the junction differs, possibly owing to a read error.

In the ophthalmopathy cohort, Clinical Activity Score was at least 3, NOSPECS grade at least 4, and duration under 3 months. Cells are PBMCs isolated from 9 to 10 ml of fresh blood. This CDR3 is 14 amino acids long. TCR beta CDR3 region amplification was performed from RNA transcripts. The study used the HTBI primer set for a first-round RT-PCR of the TCR CDR3. Each CDR3 protein is one row after TCRdb ran MiXCR on the multiplex PCR reads. The data contain 200,000 to 250,000 distinct CDR3 sequences, about 24% of them singletons. This receptor was identified in a middle-aged woman with Graves' ophthalmopathy. The J gene is TRBJ1-2, the V gene TRBV12-3 or TRBV12-4; a possible D gene is TRBD1 (6 bases). The sequencing input was blood. The CDR3 DNA reads as TGTGCCAGCACCCAAGCGACAGGTTGGGATGGCTACATCTTC. Amino acids: CASTQATGWDGYIF.